What follows are 25 T cell receptor beta chains derived from one specimen sequenced in a study of PD-L1 blockade in urothelial cancer. Profiling relied on immunoSEQ multiplex PCR, and the TCRdb table lists in-frame clones only, not all of them. The sample includes about 81,000 clones, over 80% seen only once; the top ten take roughly 6.6%. The time point: pretreatment peripheral blood. The material sequenced was PBMCs, taken around atezolizumab (anti-PD-L1) treatment. The source is a man aged 35-49 years with urothelial cancer.

This chain links TRBV11-3 with TRBJ2-3; D uncertain. This CDR3 is built from 15 residues. Trimming took off 0 bases at V and 0 bases at J, with 7 bases between the two ends. CDR1 and CDR2 from the germline V gene are SGHNT and YENEEA. As DNA, the CDR3 is TGTGCCAGCAGCTTAGAAGGCGGAAGCACAGATACGCAGTATTTT. Translated, it gives CASSLEGGSTDTQYF.

The J gene is TRBJ2-4, the V gene TRBV21-1; the tabulated D call, TRBD2, remains unverified against the DNA. TRBV21-1 counts as a pseudogene. The CDR3 extends over 17 amino acids. Here the CDR3 reads CAPGGLADLLAKNIQYF. The CDR3 nucleotides are TGTGCCCCCGGGGGTCTAGCGGACTTACTAGCCAAAAACATTCAGTACTTC.

The chain recombines TRBV7-2 with TRBJ1-2; 7 nucleotides match TRBD1. Germline CDR1 and CDR2: SGHTA and FQGNSA. The CDR3 is 17 amino acids. Losses at the gene ends were 5 bases for V and 0 bases for J; bases not matched to a gene: 12. The CDR3 loop reads CASSGRDSEKANYGYTF. In nucleotides, the CDR3 is TGTGCCAGCAGCGGACGGGACAGCGAGAAAGCTAACTATGGCTACACCTTC.

The chain carries TRBV14 and TRBJ1-1, with D uncertain. Trimming cost V 4 bases and J 2 bases, with 11 bases left between them. The germline V gene has CDR1 SGHDN and CDR2 FVKESK. There are 14 residues in the CDR3. The DNA of the CDR3 is TGTGCCAGCAGCCCGTTAGGAGGAAACACTGAAGCTTTCTTT. Translated, it gives CASSPLGGNTEAFF.

The chain is built from TRBV5-6 and TRBJ1-2; no firm D call. The ends were cut back, 4 bases at V and 6 bases at J, with 13 bases in the middle. The CDR3 consists of 13 residues. Per the germline V gene, CDR1 is SGHDT and CDR2 is YYEEEE. Here the CDR3 reads CASSLLHTDGYTF. CDR3 DNA sequence: TGTGCCAGCAGCCTACTACATACGGATGGCTACACCTTC.

The gene calls are TRBV27 and TRBJ2-1; D is ambiguous. This CDR3 has 13 amino acids. V lost 0 bases and J lost 7, with 7 bases in between. CDR1 MNHEY and CDR2 SMNVEV come from the germline V gene (reference sequence). The DNA of the CDR3 is TGTGCCAGCAGTTTATCTCCGGGTAATGAGCAGTTCTTC. Translated: CASSLSPGNEQFF.

The chain is built from TRBV10-1 and TRBJ2-1, with TRBD2 as a possible D gene (5 bases). Germline CDR1 and CDR2: WNHNN and SYGVQD (reference sequence). The CDR3 is made up of 14 amino acids. V lost 4 bases and J lost 1, with 8 bases in between. The CDR3: CASSAPGSYNEQFF. CDR3 nucleotides: TGCGCCAGCAGTGCCCCGGGGTCCTACAATGAGCAGTTCTTC.

The table lists this clone with a few counts. This chain joins TRBV28 and TRBJ1-5; possible D gene TRBD1, 6 bases. This CDR3 is built from 13 residues. Germline CDR1 reads MDHEN; CDR2 reads SYDVKM. V was pared by 11 bases and J by 5 bases, with 16 bases between. The CDR3 DNA reads as TGTGCCTCCCAACTGGGGGGGCATCAGCCCCAGCATTTT. This translates into CASQLGGHQPQHF.

This sequence joins TRBV28 and TRBJ1-5; a weak D match, TRBD1 (6 bases). V lost 10 bases and J 9 bases, leaving 16 bases between the germline ends. This CDR3 contains 12 residues. The germline V gene encodes CDR1 MDHEN and CDR2 SYDVKM. The CDR3: CATEGVKRPQHF. CDR3 DNA: TGTGCCACCGAGGGGGTCAAGCGGCCCCAGCATTTT.

The V and J genes are TRBV5-6 and TRBJ2-3, with TRBD1 as a possible D gene (6 bases). The CDR3 totals 16 residues. Trimming shortened V by 3 bases and J by 3 bases, and 17 bases separated the two germline ends. Germline V CDR1 and CDR2: SGHDT, YYEEEE. CDR3 bases: TGTGCCAGCAGCTGGGGGATGGCAGGGGTGACAGATACGCAGTATTTT. This codes for CASSWGMAGVTDTQYF. The whole variable domain, remainder taken from reference TRBV5-6 and TRBJ2-3, is DAGVTQSPTHLIKTRGQQVTLRCSPKSGHDTVSWYQQALGQGPQFIFQYYEEEERQRGNFPDRFSGHQFPNYSSELNVNALLLGDSALYLCASSWGMAGVTDTQYFGPGTRLTVL.

The chain has TRBV6-5 and TRBJ2-1; 9 bases are shared with TRBD1. Trimming removed 4 bases from V and 5 bases from J; junction bases left unmatched: 6. Germline CDR1 and CDR2: MNHEY and SVGAGI. The CDR3 has 15 amino acids. This chain's CDR3 is CASSSTGGAHNEQFF. CDR3 nucleotides: TGTGCCAGCAGTTCAACAGGGGGCGCCCACAATGAGCAGTTCTTC.

This chain connects TRBV4-1 to TRBJ1-2; no definite D call. CDR3 length: 14 amino acids. V was trimmed by 1 base and J by 4 bases, leaving 10 bases between them. CDR1 is MGHRA and CDR2 is YSYEKL in the germline V gene. CDR3 in DNA: TGCGCCAGCAGCCAAGTGTTAGGCGGCTATGGCTACACCTTC. Translated, it gives CASSQVLGGYGYTF.

The chain joins TRBV18 to TRBJ2-3; 7 bases are a match to TRBD2. Trimming took 3 bases from V and 3 from J; bases not matched to a gene: 3. The CDR3 extends over 14 amino acids. Germline lookup yields CDR1 KGHSH and CDR2 LQKENI. Here the CDR3 reads CASSPPGRTDTQYF. The CDR3 coding sequence is TGTGCCAGCTCACCCCCCGGGAGGACAGATACGCAGTATTTT. The whole variable domain, filled in from reference TRBV18 and TRBJ2-3, reads NAGVMQNPRHLVRRRGQEARLRCSPMKGHSHVYWYRQLPEEGLKFMVYLQKENIIDESGMPKERFSAEFPKEGPSILRIQQVVRGDSAAYFCASSPPGRTDTQYFGPGTRLTVL.

V usage is TRBV7-2 and J usage is TRBJ2-7, with TRBD1 matching over 10 bases. V was pared by 5 bases and J by 3 bases, with 4 bases of the junction left unmatched. Germline V CDR1 and CDR2: SGHTA, FQGNSA. The CDR3 runs 14 residues. The CDR3 loop is CASSPGTGDYEQYF. CDR3 nucleotides: TGTGCCAGCAGCCCTGGGACAGGGGACTACGAGCAGTACTTC. The full variable domain, its missing parts supplied by reference TRBV7-2 and TRBJ2-7, is GAGVSQSPSNKVTEKGKDVELRCDPISGHTALYWYRQSLGQGLEFLIYFQGNSAPDKSGLPSDRFSAERTGGSVSTLTIQRTQQEDSAVYLCASSPGTGDYEQYFGPGTRLTVT.

This clone was counted once. The chain uses TRBV6-5 and TRBJ2-7, with 8 nucleotides matching TRBD2. The junction had 11 bases not matched to a gene; V was cut back by 4 bases and J by 3 bases. The CDR3 is 16 amino acids. The V gene's germline CDR1 is MNHEY and CDR2 SVGAGI. The CDR3 spells CASSLSTSGPYYEQYF. Here the CDR3 DNA reads TGTGCCAGCAGTTTGTCAACTAGCGGACCTTACTACGAGCAGTACTTC.

V usage is TRBV28 and J usage is TRBJ1-1, with D possibly matching TRBD1 (5 bases). Deletions cut 2 bases from V and 11 bases from J, with 12 bases between. The CDR3 totals 12 residues. CDR1 and CDR2 (germline): MDHEN, SYDVKM. CDR3 protein: CASSLTASGAFF. CDR3 nucleotide sequence: TGTGCCAGCAGTTTAACTGCCTCAGGGGCTTTCTTT.

J is TRBJ2-7 and V is TRBV13, with TRBD2 as a possible D gene (5 bases). V was clipped by 1 base and J by 1 base, with 8 bases between them. Per the germline V gene, CDR1 is PRHDT and CDR2 is FYEKMQ (reference sequence). The CDR3 spans 14 residues. The DNA for the CDR3 is TGTGCCAGCAGCTTAGTAGGGAGATCCTACGAGCAGTACTTC. Its translation: CASSLVGRSYEQYF. The full variable domain, in which reference TRBV13 and TRBJ2-7 provide the parts outside the CDR3, is AAGVIQSPRHLIKEKRETATLKCYPIPRHDTVYWYQQGPGQDPQFLISFYEKMQSDKGSIPDRFSAQQFSDYHSELNMSSLELGDSALYFCASSLVGRSYEQYFGPGTRLTVT.

This chain joins TRBV5-6 and TRBJ2-7; TRBD2 matches at 7 bases. Germline V gives CDR1 SGHDT, CDR2 YYEEEE. The CDR3 spans 14 residues. V gave up 0 bases and J gave up 4 bases; unmatched junction bases: 4. As DNA, the CDR3 is TGTGCCAGCAGCTTGGCGCTAGCGGAATACGAGCAGTACTTC. Its protein product is CASSLALAEYEQYF.

In its sample, this clone was seen a few times. V is TRBV2 and J is TRBJ2-2; TRBD2 matches at 7 bases. The CDR3 is 15 residues long. Looked up from germline, CDR1 is SNHLY and CDR2 is FYNNEI. V shed 7 bases and J 2 bases; nucleotides not matched to a gene: 7. The CDR3 region has the DNA TGTGCCAGCAACCTACTAGCGCCTAACACCGGGGAGCTGTTTTTT. This codes for CASNLLAPNTGELFF.

Notes on this clone: One base separates it from a far larger clone, so it is likely a read error. This chain connects TRBV5-6 to TRBJ1-1; a weak D match, TRBD1 (5 bases). CDR1 SGHDT and CDR2 YYEEEE come from the germline V gene. This CDR3 contains 14 residues. Between the trimmed V and J ends, which lost 2 bases and 4 bases, there was a span of 12 bases. The CDR3 nucleotides are TGTGCCAGCAGCTTTGGGACCGGGAGCACTGAAGCTTTCTTT. This encodes CASSFGTGSTEAFF.

J is TRBJ2-3 and V is TRBV29-1; TRBD2 agrees at 13 bases. V shed 7 bases and J 2 bases; nucleotides not matched to a gene: 3. Germline lookup yields CDR1 SQVTM and CDR2 ANQGSEA. The CDR3 loop spans 14 amino acids. DNA for the CDR3: TGCAGCGGACTAGCGGGAGGATACACAGATACGCAGTATTTT. Translation gives CSGLAGGYTDTQYF.

The chain combines TRBV5-1 with TRBJ2-5; 7 positions agree with TRBD1. The V gene's germline CDR1 is SGHRS and CDR2 YFSETQ. With V trimmed by 0 bases and J by 2 bases, 4 bases remained unmatched. The CDR3 totals 15 residues. CDR3 in DNA: TGCGCCAGCAGCTTGGAGGGGGCGCGGCAAGAGACCCAGTACTTC. It translates to CASSLEGARQETQYF. The variable domain in full, completed from reference TRBV5-1 and TRBJ2-5, reads KAGVTQTPRYLIKTRGQQVTLSCSPISGHRSVSWYQQTPGQGLQFLFEYFSETQRNKGNFPGRFSGRQFSNSRSEMNVSTLELGDSALYLCASSLEGARQETQYFGPGTRLLVL.

The chain employs TRBV27 and TRBJ2-7; possibly TRBD2 for D (7 bases). The CDR3 length is 12 residues. Germline-derived CDR1 and CDR2 are MNHEY and SMNVEV (reference sequence). V was pared by 5 bases and J by 8 bases, with 13 bases between. As DNA, the CDR3 is TGTGCCAGCAGTCCCCTGGGGGGGCAGCAGTACTTC. Translating gives CASSPLGGQQYF.

This chain links TRBV27 with TRBJ2-2; TRBD2 agrees at 7 bases. The V gene end was trimmed by 5 bases and the J gene end by 1 base; junction bases not matched to a gene: 13. Germline V gene data show CDR1 as MNHEY and CDR2 as SMNVEV (reference sequence). The CDR3 covers 18 residues. The CDR3 bases are TGTGCCAGCAGTCCGCCGTCGACCGGGACTATGAACACCGGGGAGCTGTTTTTT. Its protein is CASSPPSTGTMNTGELFF.

This clone was counted only a few times. The CDR3 is CASSQPLQGRRGYTF. In nucleotides, the CDR3 is TGCGCCAGCAGCCAGCCCTTACAGGGCCGGAGAGGCTACACCTTC. The chain recombines TRBV4-1 with TRBJ1-2, with D tentatively TRBD1 (6 bases). The germline V gene encodes CDR1 MGHRA and CDR2 YSYEKL. CDR3 length: 15 amino acids. V gave up 3 bases and J gave up 8 bases, with 19 bases separating them.